The clone carrying this T cell receptor (beta chain) was detected only a few times. Different DNA sequences within this sample yield the same CDR3. Germline lookup yields CDR1 MDHEN and CDR2 SYDVKM. This CDR3 has 14 residues. J lost 2 bases, V lost 4 bases, and 2 bases had no gene match. Data came from immunoSEQ multiplex PCR; TCRdb stores just in-frame clones and leaves some out. The data show about 300,000 clones, roughly 90% seen once. These data come from a study of blood T cell repertoires in COVID-19. Looking at the study overall: Collection of acute and convalescent COVID-19 samples took place in the United States, Italy and Spain. The cDNA or gDNA used as material had been derived from T cells, B-cell-depleted T cells, or PBMCs.

Participants were placed into cohorts based on the clinical history they reported. V is TRBV28 and J is TRBJ1-2, with TRBD1 matching 9 bases. This clonotype was obtained from a woman between 50 and 59 years old who had been exposed to COVID-19. The sample consisted of PBMCs or T cells enriched from blood (not recorded which). CDR3 sequence (DNA): TGTGCCAGCAGTTCCGGACAGGGGAACTATGGCTACACCTTC. Translating it yields CASSSGQGNYGYTF.